This T cell receptor (beta chain) was retrieved from a study of cytomegalovirus exposure and HLA in healthy donors. Germline assignment: CDR1 SGHTA and CDR2 FQGTGA. The CDR3 spans 16 residues. V shed 5 bases, J shed 3 bases, and the junction held 9 bases outside the gene matches. Use of 60 Vbeta and 13 Jbeta primers characterized the PCR. Clones were sequenced by immunoSEQ multiplex PCR, and TCRdb holds only the in-frame ones, with some missing. The profile shows 150,000 to 250,000 clones, 82% of them singletons. The TCR originated in a woman aged 45-60 years in good health and CMV-seropositive. The sample was PBMCs. This chain links TRBV7-3 with TRBJ2-3; 9 nucleotides align to TRBD1. CDR3: CASSRGGQGITDTQYF. The DNA of the CDR3 is TGTGCCAGCAGCCGAGGGGGACAGGGTATTACAGATACGCAGTATTTT.